This is a list of T cell receptor beta chains from one sample in a study of OX40 agonist ivuxolimab in advanced cancers. Assay: immunoSEQ multiplex PCR; the TCRdb copy retains only in-frame clones and omits some. The sample records tens of thousands of clones, more than 85% being singletons. The sample was CD4+ or CD8+ T cells sorted from blood, taken in a trial of the OX40 agonist ivuxolimab. These receptors were taken from an adult with an advanced solid tumor such as melanoma, head and neck, liver or kidney cancer. Both conserved end residues are part of each CDR3.

V gene: TRBV6-6
J gene: TRBJ2-3
CDR3 protein: CASSRTGGTDTQYF

V gene: TRBV7-2
J gene: TRBJ1-2
CDR3 protein: CASSYTGGSNYGYTF

V gene: TRBV9
J gene: TRBJ2-6
CDR3 protein: CASRGDRNSGANVLTF

V gene: TRBV19
J gene: TRBJ2-2
CDR3 protein: CASSIGGGSLSDTGELFF

V gene: TRBV10-3
J gene: TRBJ2-5
CDR3 protein: CAISPGTQSYQETQYF

V gene: TRBV7-9
J gene: TRBJ1-1
CDR3 protein: CASSWQVNTEAFF

V gene: TRBV7-2
J gene: TRBJ2-1
CDR3 protein: CASSLGLSQFF

V gene: TRBV29-1
J gene: TRBJ2-5
CDR3 protein: CSVRRDGETQYF

V gene: TRBV6-5
J gene: TRBJ2-5
CDR3 protein: CASSYVSEETQYF

V gene: TRBV5-4
J gene: TRBJ2-2
CDR3 protein: CASRPGLAGGINTGELFF

V gene: TRBV7-8
J gene: TRBJ2-7
CDR3 protein: CATSDRTGQLSSYEQYF

V gene: TRBV7-2
J gene: TRBJ1-6
CDR3 protein: CASSLEGGRTSSPLHF

V gene: TRBV19
J gene: TRBJ2-5
CDR3 protein: CASSRQGLADQETQYF

V gene: TRBV15
J gene: TRBJ2-6
CDR3 protein: CATSSREAGANVLTF

V gene: TRBV29-1
J gene: TRBJ2-2
CDR3 protein: CSVEELKGNTGELFF

V gene: TRBV5-1
J gene: TRBJ1-4
CDR3 protein: CASSLAETNEKLFF